The 25 T cell receptor beta chains reported below all come from one sample, sequenced in a study of preoperative IRX-2 immunotherapy in early breast cancer. Using immunoSEQ multiplex PCR, the repertoire was profiled, and TCRdb retains in-frame clones only, with some absent. The table has around 13,000 clones, just over 90% seen once. The treatment was: preoperative locoregional IRX-2 cytokine immunotherapy. This specimen was acquired from a patient treated with IRX-2 immunotherapy. These receptors came from a human donor with breast cancer.

The chain employs TRBV2 and TRBJ1-1, with TRBD1 as a possible D gene (5 bases). V was trimmed by 0 bases and J by 3 bases, leaving 11 bases between them. This CDR3 contains 15 residues. Germline V gives CDR1 SNHLY, CDR2 FYNNEI. The DNA of the CDR3 is TGTGCCAGCAGTGAAGCGGGCCCGGGACACACTGAAGCTTTCTTT. Its protein product is CASSEAGPGHTEAFF.

The genes are TRBV7-9 and TRBJ2-2, with D perhaps TRBD1 (6 bases). Deletions cut 1 base from V and 0 bases from J, with 9 bases between. CDR1 SEHNR and CDR2 FQNEAQ come from the germline V gene (reference sequence). CDR3 length: 16 residues. CDR3 residues: CASSLVGGTNTGELFF. The CDR3 DNA sequence: TGTGCCAGCAGCTTAGTAGGGGGAACGAACACCGGGGAGCTGTTTTTT.

This clone was found a few times. V is TRBV19 and J is TRBJ1-5, with unresolved D. Germline V CDR1 and CDR2: LNHDA, SQIVND (reference sequence). The V end lost 9 bases, the J end lost 8 bases, and 20 bases lay between the germline ends. The CDR3 has 14 residues. The CDR3 nucleotides read TGTGCCAGCAAGGACCTCCTCTACGAGGAGCCCCAGCATTTT. This encodes CASKDLLYEEPQHF.

V is TRBV2 and J is TRBJ1-1, with D possibly TRBD1 on 6 matching bases. Trimming removed 1 base at V and 4 bases at J, with 10 bases between. The CDR3 is made up of 14 amino acids. Germline loops: CDR1 SNHLY, CDR2 FYNNEI. CDR3 DNA sequence: TGTGCCAGCAGTGAAGACAGGGCCCCCACTGAAGCTTTCTTT. It yields the protein CASSEDRAPTEAFF.

The chain uses TRBV5-1 and TRBJ1-6; no clear D gene. V lost 3 bases and J lost 8, with 9 bases in between. The CDR3 has 13 residues. From germline, CDR1 is SGHRS and CDR2 YFSETQ. CDR3 coding DNA: TGCGCCAGCAGCTACTCAAGGGATTCACCCCTCCACTTT. Protein product: CASSYSRDSPLHF. The full variable domain, in which reference TRBV5-1 and TRBJ1-6 provide the parts outside the CDR3, is KAGVTQTPRYLIKTRGQQVTLSCSPISGHRSVSWYQQTPGQGLQFLFEYFSETQRNKGNFPGRFSGRQFSNSRSEMNVSTLELGDSALYLCASSYSRDSPLHFGNGTRLTVT.

The V call is TRBV7-6, the J call TRBJ1-1; TRBD1 might be the D (5 bases). The CDR3 sequence is 16 residues long. CDR1 is SGHVS, CDR2 FNYEAQ, per germline. V was trimmed by 5 bases and J by 5 bases, leaving 21 bases between them. The CDR3 sequence is CASSASSGTEVTEAFF. CDR3 nucleotide sequence: TGTGCCAGCAGCGCATCTTCCGGGACGGAGGTAACTGAAGCTTTCTTT. Variable domain in full (rest from reference TRBV7-6 and TRBJ1-1): GAGVSQSPRYKVTKRGQDVALRCDPISGHVSLYWYRQALGQGPEFLTYFNYEAQQDKSGLPNDRFSAERPEGSISTLTIQRTEQRDSAMYRCASSASSGTEVTEAFFGQGTRLTVV.

The chain joins TRBV19 to TRBJ1-5; D is perhaps TRBD1 (6 bases). The CDR3 is 15 amino acids. Trimming shortened V by 5 bases and J by 4 bases, and 15 bases separated the two germline ends. The germline V gene encodes CDR1 LNHDA and CDR2 SQIVND (reference sequence). CDR3 sequence: CASSLPRTVNQPQHF. The CDR3 DNA sequence: TGTGCCAGTAGTCTGCCTCGGACAGTGAATCAGCCCCAGCATTTT.

This clone came up a few times. The V gene is TRBV18, the J gene TRBJ1-1, with a possible D match to TRBD1 (6 bases). This CDR3 spans 14 amino acids. Looked up from germline, CDR1 is KGHSH and CDR2 is LQKENI. Trimming pared 5 bases from V and 3 bases from J, leaving 13 bases between. This chain's CDR3 is CASSAGTWDTEAFF. As DNA, the CDR3 is TGTGCCAGCTCAGCCGGGACATGGGACACTGAAGCTTTCTTT.

V usage is TRBV19 and J usage is TRBJ2-7; weak D call: TRBD1 (5 bases). Germline V gene lookup returns CDR1 LNHDA and CDR2 SQIVND (reference sequence). The V end lost 7 bases, the J end lost 0 bases, and 13 bases lay between the germline ends. This CDR3 is 14 amino acids long. The CDR3 DNA reads TGTGCCAGTATGGTGGACGGACACTCCTACGAGCAGTACTTC. The encoded protein is CASMVDGHSYEQYF.

The chain joins TRBV4-1 to TRBJ1-4; a possible D gene is TRBD1 (5 bases). Germline V CDR1 and CDR2: MGHRA, YSYEKL. The CDR3 loop spans 15 amino acids. The V end lost 1 base, the J end lost 5 bases, and 11 bases lay between the germline ends. CDR3 nucleotides: TGCGCCAGCAGCCAAGTTTCAGGGAGGAATGAAAAACTGTTTTTT. Its protein is CASSQVSGRNEKLFF.

The chain uses TRBV7-6 and TRBJ2-2, with D possibly matching TRBD1 (6 bases). The germline V gene encodes CDR1 SGHVS and CDR2 FNYEAQ. CDR3 size: 14 residues. Trimming removed 3 bases from V and 8 bases from J, with 13 bases in between. The CDR3 reads CASSLDSLGGELFF. CDR3 in DNA: TGTGCCAGCAGCTTGGACAGCTTGGGGGGGGAGCTGTTTTTT.

The chain combines TRBV4-2 with TRBJ1-2; 9 nucleotides align to TRBD1. The CDR3 totals 15 residues. CDR1 and CDR2 from the germline V gene are LGHNA and YNFKEQ. Trimming at V came to 0 bases and at J to 7 bases, leaving 6 bases not matched to a gene. The CDR3 reads CASSQDGTGSRGYTF. The CDR3 DNA is TGTGCCAGCAGCCAAGATGGGACAGGGAGTCGTGGCTACACCTTC.

The V gene is TRBV7-6, the J gene TRBJ1-2; 7 bases are shared with TRBD1. CDR3 length equals 15 residues. J gave up 3 bases and V 3 bases, and 7 bases lay outside the gene matches. CDR1 and CDR2 (germline): SGHVS, FNYEAQ. The CDR3 is CASSLVAGGDYGYTF. As DNA, the CDR3 is TGTGCCAGCAGCTTGGTTGCAGGGGGAGACTATGGCTACACCTTC.

J is TRBJ2-5 and V is TRBV10-2; D might be TRBD1 (6 bases). Germline V lookup: CDR1 WSHSY, CDR2 SAAADI. This CDR3 is built from 13 residues. V lost 7 bases and J 3 bases, leaving 12 bases between the germline ends. This chain's CDR3 is CASTRGLEETQYF. The CDR3 DNA reads TGCGCCAGCACTAGGGGGTTGGAAGAGACCCAGTACTTC.

The rearrangement links TRBV7-8 to TRBJ2-1, with D perhaps TRBD2 (6 bases). Germline V gene sequence: CDR1 SGHVS, CDR2 FQNEAQ. With 3 bases removed from V and 0 bases from J, the gap between germline ends came to 6 bases. CDR3 length: 14 amino acids. CDR3 nucleotide sequence: TGTGCCAGCAGCTTGGAGGGCTCCTACAATGAGCAGTTCTTC. Translated: CASSLEGSYNEQFF.

The chain is built from TRBV28 and TRBJ1-5, with a possible D match to TRBD1 (5 bases). CDR1 is MDHEN and CDR2 is SYDVKM in the germline V gene. The CDR3 extends over 14 amino acids. The V end lost 1 base, the J end lost 6 bases, and 10 bases lay between the germline ends. The CDR3 nucleotides are TGTGCCAGCAGTTTATCTTCGGGGGGTCAGCCCCAGCATTTT. Its translation is CASSLSSGGQPQHF.

This clone was detected only once. This sequence joins TRBV2 and TRBJ1-5; TRBD1 is a possible D gene (6 bases). Germline V gene lookup returns CDR1 SNHLY and CDR2 FYNNEI. V lost 5 bases to trimming and J lost 2 bases, with 10 bases between them. This CDR3 contains 14 residues. This CDR3 reads CASSKNRGNQPQHF. CDR3 sequence (DNA): TGTGCCAGCAGTAAAAACAGGGGCAATCAGCCCCAGCATTTT. Variable domain in full (rest from reference TRBV2 and TRBJ1-5): EPEVTQTPSHQVTQMGQEVILRCVPISNHLYFYWYRQILGQKVEFLVSFYNNEISEKSEIFDDQFSVERPDGSNFTLKIRSTKLEDSAMYFCASSKNRGNQPQHFGDGTRLSIL.

The sample holds one count of this clone. This chain joins TRBV9 and TRBJ1-2, with 7 bases matching TRBD1. V shed 0 bases, J shed 4 bases, and the junction held 6 bases outside the gene matches. The CDR3 runs to 15 residues. Germline-derived CDR1 and CDR2 are SGDLS and YYNGEE. CDR3 DNA sequence: TGTGCCAGCAGCGTAGGGGGACAGCCCGCCTATGGCTACACCTTC. Its translation: CASSVGGQPAYGYTF.

The chain combines TRBV6-1 with TRBJ1-5; a weak D match, TRBD1 (6 bases). CDR3 length: 15 residues. Germline CDR1 MNHNS, CDR2 SASEGT. The V end lost 7 bases, the J end lost 3 bases, and 16 bases lay between the germline ends. DNA for the CDR3: TGTGCCAGCACCGTTACTGGGGGGCCCAATCAGCCCCAGCATTTT. Translated: CASTVTGGPNQPQHF.

This clone was observed a single time. The chain employs TRBV5-8 and TRBJ2-5; 9 bases agree with TRBD2. Germline CDR1 SGHTS, CDR2 YDEGEE. The CDR3 is 16 residues long. With 3 bases clipped from V and 4 bases from J, the junction kept 10 bases outside the gene matches. CDR3: CASSYQRGAGGETQYF. CDR3 nucleotides: TGTGCCAGCAGCTATCAGCGGGGGGCAGGGGGAGAGACCCAGTACTTC.

The chain combines TRBV10-3 with TRBJ1-6, with D possibly matching TRBD1 (5 bases). Trimming removed 0 bases from V and 5 bases from J, with 20 bases in between. Germline CDR1 ENHRY, CDR2 SYGVKD. CDR3 size: 19 residues. Here the CDR3 DNA reads TGTGCCATCAGTGAGTCCTGGGCCAGGGCCGTCAAAGATAATTCACCCCTCCACTTT. Amino acids: CAISESWARAVKDNSPLHF.

The chain is built from TRBV10-3 and TRBJ1-2; the D is unclear. V lost 6 bases to trimming and J lost 4 bases, with 15 bases between them. Germline V CDR1 and CDR2: ENHRY, SYGVKD. This CDR3 comprises 14 residues. The CDR3 region is CAIRVGEGPYGYTF. CDR3 nucleotide sequence: TGTGCCATCAGGGTGGGTGAGGGTCCCTATGGCTACACCTTC.

The chain has TRBV11-2 and TRBJ1-1; D is undetermined. The CDR3 is made up of 14 amino acids. Trimming took off 2 bases at V and 1 base at J, with 8 bases between the two ends. Germline V CDR1 and CDR2: SGHAT, FQNNGV. CDR3 region: CASSLLQRNTEAFF. The DNA for the CDR3 is TGTGCCAGCAGCTTACTACAGAGGAACACTGAAGCTTTCTTT.

The chain uses TRBV10-3 and TRBJ2-1; 10 bases agree with TRBD2. This CDR3 contains 15 residues. The germline V gene encodes CDR1 ENHRY and CDR2 SYGVKD. After removal of 3 bases from V and 2 bases from J, the junction contained 1 base not matched to a gene. CDR3 amino acids: CAISESGGAYNEQFF. Here the CDR3 DNA reads TGTGCCATCAGTGAAAGCGGGGGGGCCTACAATGAGCAGTTCTTC.

This clone was recorded once. J is TRBJ1-5 and V is TRBV30, with D perhaps matching TRBD1 (5 bases). This CDR3 has 13 amino acids. CDR1 and CDR2 from the germline V gene are GTSNPN and SVGIG (reference sequence). Trimming pared 5 bases from V and 4 bases from J, leaving 12 bases between. CDR3 DNA sequence: TGTGCCTGGGGGGACCGCCGGAATCAGCCCCAGCATTTT. Translated: CAWGDRRNQPQHF. The complete variable domain, with remaining parts taken from reference TRBV30 and TRBJ1-5, reads SQTIHQWPATLVQPVGSPLSLECTVEGTSNPNLYWYRQAAGRGLQLLFYSVGIGQISSEVPQNLSASRPQDRQFILSSKKLLLSDSGFYLCAWGDRRNQPQHFGDGTRLSIL.